The sequence of this T cell receptor beta chain was determined in a study of CD8 T cells in Susac syndrome. The CDR3 has 16 residues. The J segment lost 2 bases and the V segment lost 7 bases, leaving 6 bases of the junction unmatched. Germline CDR1 reads SQVTM; CDR2 reads ANQGSEA. CD8+ and CD4+ T cells circulating in blood were sequenced for TCR beta. The control group consisted of healthy donors matched for age and sex. Negative isolation was applied to CD8+ and CD4+ T cells, and FACS enrichment was applied to TEMRA cells. RNA in amounts of roughly 0.5 to 1 ug was reverse transcribed with random hexamers. It was immunoSEQ multiplex PCR that amplified TCR beta CDR3 across 54 Vbeta and 13 Jbeta. TCRdb reprocessed the immunoSEQ multiplex PCR reads with MiXCR, giving one entry per CDR3 protein. The data show under 200,000 distinct CDR3 sequences, around 94% seen once.

The chain has TRBV29-1 and TRBJ2-6; 12 bases line up with TRBD1. This TCR was sampled from a human donor in good health. The material sequenced was CD4+ T cells from PBMCs. This CDR3 is CSGWDRGPTGANVLTF. CDR3 DNA sequence: TGCAGCGGGTGGGACAGGGGGCCCACTGGGGCCAACGTCCTGACTTTC.